This TCR beta chain derives from a study of cytomegalovirus exposure and HLA in healthy donors. Concerning this clone: The antigen remains undetermined.

This CDR3 comprises 18 residues. V lost 4 bases and J 4 bases, leaving 22 bases between the germline ends. Germline lookup yields CDR1 SGHVS and CDR2 FNYEAQ. Use of 60 Vbeta and 13 Jbeta primers characterized the PCR. The table came from immunoSEQ multiplex PCR; TCRdb's copy has only in-frame clones and leaves some out. The sample table sets out 95,000 to 110,000 clones. Overall study findings and caveats: A later look showed TCR association rates differing by HLA locus, highest for DRB1 and lowest for HLA-C.

What was sequenced was PBMCs. The clonotype was recovered from a man aged 35 to 55 in good health and CMV-seronegative. The J gene is TRBJ1-4, the V gene TRBV7-6; D perhaps matches TRBD1 (5 bases). For the CDR3, the DNA is TGTGCCAGCAGCTCCCTCCCCCAGGGTGTGGTTGGTAATGAAAAACTGTTTTTT. Amino acids: CASSSLPQGVVGNEKLFF.